This T cell receptor beta chain was sequenced in a study of T cell responses to AZD1222 COVID-19 vaccine. Study-level background: The analysis combined second doses at about 4 or about 12 weeks. The study, taken as a whole, reports: Seropositive AZD1222 recipients at baseline numbered only six or seven.

Trimming stripped 0 bases from V and 6 bases from J, with 20 bases between. Germline V lookup: CDR1 MGHRA, CDR2 YSYEKL. The CDR3 has 17 residues. Repertoires were generated with immunoSEQ multiplex PCR, while TCRdb's copy carries only in-frame clones and drops some. The table has around 160,000 clones, around 91% seen once. With regard to this clone: Its specificity is not known.

This TCR derives from an adult in good health. The source was peripheral blood, collected on day 0 of AZD1222 vaccination. The V and J genes are TRBV4-1 and TRBJ1-2; tentative D call: TRBD1 (5 bases). CDR3 bases: TGCGCCAGCAGCCAAGAGCCGACCGGACATGGAGGAAATGGCTACACCTTC. Translation: CASSQEPTGHGGNGYTF.